One and the same sample provided the 20 T cell receptor beta chains below, sequenced in a study of cytomegalovirus exposure and HLA in healthy donors. The study ran its PCR with 60 Vbeta and 13 Jbeta primers. Data came from immunoSEQ multiplex PCR; TCRdb stores just in-frame clones and leaves some out. The sample lists about 150,000 clones, about two thirds occurring once. Sequenced input: PBMCs. Receptors were obtained from a woman aged 40 to 50 in good health and CMV-seronegative.

J is TRBJ2-5 and V is TRBV11-1; D gene ambiguous. The DNA end is a closer match to TRBJ2-7, so the J assignment may be wrong. Germline CDR1 is SGHAT and CDR2 is FQDESV (reference sequence). The length of the CDR3 is 14 residues. CDR3 nucleotide sequence: TGTGCCAGCAGCTTGTGGAGAAGCTCCTACGAGCAGTACTTC. Amino acids: CASSLWRSSYEQYF.

The chain has TRBV6-6 and TRBJ2-3; 8 bases fit TRBD2. Per germline, CDR1 MNHNY and CDR2 SVGAGI (reference sequence). The V gene end was trimmed by 9 bases and the J gene end by 3 bases; junction bases not matched to a gene: 5. This CDR3 is built from 13 residues. CDR3 nucleotide sequence: TGTGCCAGGAGACTAGCGCGGACAGATACGCAGTATTTT. It translates to CARRLARTDTQYF.

As for this clone: The sample has other DNA sequences that encode this CDR3 too. The chain recombines TRBV28 with TRBJ1-1, with 9 positions matching TRBD1. The CDR3 covers 16 residues. With V trimmed by 5 bases and J by 6 bases, 13 bases remained unmatched. The germline V gene has CDR1 MDHEN and CDR2 SYDVKM. The CDR3 nucleotides read TGTGCCAGCAGTCCCCCCCGGGACAGGGTTGACGCTGAAGCTTTCTTT. Translated: CASSPPRDRVDAEAFF.

This clone has just a few counts. V and J are TRBV18 and TRBJ2-7; TRBD2 is a possible D gene (6 bases). Trimming stripped 3 bases from V and 6 bases from J, with 12 bases between. CDR3 size: 13 residues. Germline V lookup: CDR1 KGHSH, CDR2 LQKENI. The chain's CDR3 is CASSPPGDGEQYF. Written as DNA, the CDR3 is TGTGCCAGCTCACCCCCGGGGGATGGCGAGCAGTACTTC.

This clone came up a few times. The V call is TRBV6-5, the J call TRBJ1-3; D not resolved. V dropped 7 bases and J dropped 0 bases, with 7 bases sitting between them. Germline values: CDR1 MNHEY, CDR2 SVGAGI. The CDR3 sequence is 13 residues long. The CDR3: CASTNTSGNTIYF. DNA of the CDR3: TGTGCCAGCACCAACACCTCTGGAAACACCATATATTTT.

This clone has more than one count but fewer than ten. An end of the junction does not agree with germline; a read error may underlie this. The V gene is TRBV6-5, the J gene TRBJ2-3; 8 bases fit TRBD2. Germline V gives CDR1 MNHEY, CDR2 SVGAGI. This CDR3 has 14 amino acids. The CDR3 nucleotides are TGTACCAGCGGCCCAGCGGGGGGCACAGATACGCAGTATTTT. Protein: CTSGPAGGTDTQYF.

The chain links TRBV5-1 to TRBJ2-3; the match to TRBD1 covers 7 bases. Germline CDR1 and CDR2: SGHRS and YFSETQ. The CDR3 is made up of 18 amino acids. The trim removed 4 bases at V and 6 bases at J, leaving 20 bases unmatched. DNA of the CDR3: TGCGCCAGCAGCCTGCAGACTCGAACAGGGGAGTACGGGGATACGCAGTATTTT. This gives the protein CASSLQTRTGEYGDTQYF.

The rearrangement uses TRBV11-2 and TRBJ2-7; 7 positions match TRBD2. The junction had 21 bases not matched to a gene; V was cut back by 4 bases and J by 3 bases. The germline V gene encodes CDR1 SGHAT and CDR2 FQNNGV. The CDR3 spans 19 residues. The CDR3 protein is CASSSNTYSGANKLYEQYF. Here the CDR3 DNA reads TGTGCCAGCAGCTCTAATACTTACAGCGGGGCGAATAAACTCTACGAGCAGTACTTC.

V is TRBV19 and J is TRBJ1-6; 7 bases match TRBD1. CDR1 and CDR2 (germline): LNHDA, SQIVND (reference sequence). CDR3 length: 13 amino acids. Trimming removed 6 bases from V and 10 bases from J; junction bases left unmatched: 6. The CDR3 DNA sequence: TGTGCCAGTAGCCTACAGGGGCACTCACCCCTCCACTTT. Translated: CASSLQGHSPLHF.

V usage is TRBV5-6 and J usage is TRBJ1-1; tentatively, D is TRBD1 (6 bases). The CDR3 has 12 amino acids. The germline gives CDR1 SGHDT, CDR2 YYEEEE. The V end was cut by 2 bases, the J end by 7 bases, with 9 bases between. CDR3 sequence: CASSFEGGEAFF. CDR3 bases: TGTGCCAGCAGCTTTGAAGGGGGTGAAGCTTTCTTT.

CDR3 nucleotides: TGTGCCAGCAGTTCCTATGCTAACCATCAGCCCCAGCATTTT. It encodes CASSSYANHQPQHF. The chain recombines TRBV6-5 with TRBJ1-5, with no clear D. Trimming shortened V by 4 bases and J by 5 bases, and 12 bases separated the two germline ends. Germline lookup yields CDR1 MNHEY and CDR2 SVGAGI. The CDR3 length is 14 residues.

The chain couples TRBV4-1 to TRBJ1-2; D remains unclear. The V end was cut by 0 bases, the J end by 7 bases, with 6 bases between. The V gene's germline CDR1 is MGHRA and CDR2 YSYEKL. This CDR3 has 12 residues. The CDR3 bases are TGCGCCAGCAGCCAAGATAGAATTGGCTACACCTTC. It codes for CASSQDRIGYTF.

The chain employs TRBV27 and TRBJ2-5; D not resolved. Trimming cost V 5 bases and J 1 base, with 5 bases left between them. This CDR3 has 12 amino acids. Germline V gives CDR1 MNHEY, CDR2 SMNVEV (reference sequence). In nucleotides, the CDR3 is TGTGCCAGCAGTCACACCCAAGAGACCCAGTACTTC. This translates into CASSHTQETQYF.

The chain employs TRBV5-1 and TRBJ1-3; D remains ambiguous. Germline lookup yields CDR1 SGHRS and CDR2 YFSETQ. Trimming pared 0 bases from V and 3 bases from J, leaving 4 bases between. This CDR3 is built from 13 residues. The CDR3 coding sequence is TGCGCCAGCAGCTTGGACAGTGGAAACACCATATATTTT. It is translated as CASSLDSGNTIYF.

This clone is classed as large. The rearrangement links TRBV5-1 to TRBJ2-1; 7 positions match TRBD2. The CDR3 is 17 residues long. Losses at the gene ends were 0 bases for V and 3 bases for J; bases not matched to a gene: 9. The germline V gene encodes CDR1 SGHRS and CDR2 YFSETQ. CDR3 nucleotides: TGCGCCAGCAGCTTGGGCAGCGGGACCCAATACTACAATGAGCAGTTCTTC. Amino acids: CASSLGSGTQYYNEQFF. Looking up the rest from reference TRBV5-1 and TRBJ2-1 gives the full variable domain: KAGVTQTPRYLIKTRGQQVTLSCSPISGHRSVSWYQQTPGQGLQFLFEYFSETQRNKGNFPGRFSGRQFSNSRSEMNVSTLELGDSALYLCASSLGSGTQYYNEQFFGPGTRLTVL.

The chain couples TRBV5-3 to TRBJ1-2, with D perhaps matching TRBD1 (6 bases). TRBV5-3 is sorted into the ORF group, with uncertain function. The CDR3 extends over 16 amino acids. V lost 0 bases, J lost 6 bases, and 18 bases lay in between. The CDR3 region is CARSLDSRGLRDGYTF. In DNA, the CDR3 is TGTGCCAGAAGCTTGGATAGCAGGGGCTTAAGGGATGGCTACACCTTC.

This clone was counted only a few times. The chain joins TRBV4-3 to TRBJ2-2; D is possibly TRBD2 (6 bases). CDR3 length: 15 amino acids. Germline CDR1 reads LGHNA; CDR2 reads YSLEER. V lost 1 base, J lost 3 bases, and 9 bases lay in between. CDR3 DNA: TGCGCCAGCAGCCAAGGTGGAGGGCACACCGGGGAGCTGTTTTTT. Its protein product is CASSQGGGHTGELFF.

V and J are TRBV25-1 and TRBJ2-1, with 10 bases matching TRBD2. After removal of 0 bases from V and 9 bases from J, the junction contained 5 bases not matched to a gene. This CDR3 comprises 15 residues. CDR1 and CDR2 (germline): MGHDK, SYGVNS. In nucleotides, the CDR3 is TGTGCCAGCAGTGAATATCTAGCGGGGGACCCTGAGCAGTTCTTC. Amino acid sequence: CASSEYLAGDPEQFF. Together with reference TRBV25-1 and TRBJ2-1, the CDR3 gives the full variable domain: EADIYQTPRYLVIGTGKKITLECSQTMGHDKMYWYQQDPGMELHLIHYSYGVNSTEKGDLSSESTVSRIRTEHFPLTLESARPSHTSQYLCASSEYLAGDPEQFFGPGTRLTVL.

This clone was seen a single time. This chain links TRBV6-1 with TRBJ2-3, with 10 bases matching TRBD1. CDR3 length: 16 residues. The junction had 5 bases not matched to a gene; V was cut back by 0 bases and J by 5 bases. CDR1 MNHNS and CDR2 SASEGT come from the germline V gene. In DNA, the CDR3 is TGTGCCAGCAGTGAAGCGACAGGGGGCCTGAAAGATACGCAGTATTTT. Translated, it gives CASSEATGGLKDTQYF.

This rearrangement joins TRBV5-4 to TRBJ2-3, with 8 bases that match TRBD2. Germline V lookup: CDR1 SGHNT, CDR2 YYREEE (reference sequence). The CDR3 extends over 15 amino acids. Losses at the gene ends were 4 bases for V and 3 bases for J; bases not matched to a gene: 7. CDR3 residues: CASSLGAGVTDTQYF. The CDR3 bases are TGTGCCAGCAGCCTCGGAGCGGGGGTAACAGATACGCAGTATTTT.